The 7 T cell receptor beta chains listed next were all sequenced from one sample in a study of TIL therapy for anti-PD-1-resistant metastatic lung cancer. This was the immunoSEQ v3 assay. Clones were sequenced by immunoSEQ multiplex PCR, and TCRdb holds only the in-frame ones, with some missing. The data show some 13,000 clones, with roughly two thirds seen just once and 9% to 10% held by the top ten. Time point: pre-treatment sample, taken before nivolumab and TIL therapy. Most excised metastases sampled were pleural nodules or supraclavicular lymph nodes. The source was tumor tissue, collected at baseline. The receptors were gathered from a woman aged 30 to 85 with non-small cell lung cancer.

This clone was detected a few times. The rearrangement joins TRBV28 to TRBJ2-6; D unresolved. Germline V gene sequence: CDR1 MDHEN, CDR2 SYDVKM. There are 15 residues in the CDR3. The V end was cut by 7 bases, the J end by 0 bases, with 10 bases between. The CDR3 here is CASNPPNSGANVLTF. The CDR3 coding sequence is TGTGCCAGCAATCCACCCAACTCTGGGGCCAACGTCCTGACTTTC.

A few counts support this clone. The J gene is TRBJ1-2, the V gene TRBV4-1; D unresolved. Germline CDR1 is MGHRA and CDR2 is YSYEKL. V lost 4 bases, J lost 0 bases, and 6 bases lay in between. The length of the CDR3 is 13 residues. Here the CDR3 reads CASSRDSNYGYTF. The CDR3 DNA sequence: TGCGCCAGCAGCCGAGACTCTAACTATGGCTACACCTTC.

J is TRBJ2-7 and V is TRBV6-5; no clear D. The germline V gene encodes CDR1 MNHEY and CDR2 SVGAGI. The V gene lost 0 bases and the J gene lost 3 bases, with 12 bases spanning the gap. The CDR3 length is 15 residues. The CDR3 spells CASSYSVLGSYEQYF. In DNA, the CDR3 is TGTGCCAGCAGTTACTCGGTTCTAGGAAGCTACGAGCAGTACTTC.

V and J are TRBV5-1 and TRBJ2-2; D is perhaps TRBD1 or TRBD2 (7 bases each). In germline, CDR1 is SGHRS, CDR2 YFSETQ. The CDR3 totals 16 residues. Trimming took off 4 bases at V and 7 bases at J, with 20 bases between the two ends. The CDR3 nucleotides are TGCGCCAGCAGCCCCGCCCAGGGGGGGTTTGACGGGGAGCTGTTTTTT. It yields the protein CASSPAQGGFDGELFF.

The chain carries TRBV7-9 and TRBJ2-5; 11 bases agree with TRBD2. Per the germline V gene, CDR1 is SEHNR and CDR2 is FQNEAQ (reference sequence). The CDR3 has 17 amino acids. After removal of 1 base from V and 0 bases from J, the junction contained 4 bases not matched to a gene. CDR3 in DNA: TGTGCCAGCAGCTTAGGAGGGACTAGCGGACACCAAGAGACCCAGTACTTC. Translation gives CASSLGGTSGHQETQYF.

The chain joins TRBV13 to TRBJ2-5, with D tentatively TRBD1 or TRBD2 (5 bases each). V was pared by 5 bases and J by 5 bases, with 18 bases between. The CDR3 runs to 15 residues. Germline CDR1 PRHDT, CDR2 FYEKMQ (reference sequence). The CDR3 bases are TGTGCCAGCAGCCGACCCACAGGCGGGCCGGAGACCCAGTACTTC. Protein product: CASSRPTGGPETQYF.

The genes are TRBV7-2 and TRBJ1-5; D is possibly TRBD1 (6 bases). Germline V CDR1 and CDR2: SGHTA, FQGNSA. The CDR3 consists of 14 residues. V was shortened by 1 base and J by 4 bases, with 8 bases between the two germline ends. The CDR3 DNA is TGTGCCAGCAGCTTAGTAGGGGGAAATCAGCCCCAGCATTTT. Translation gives CASSLVGGNQPQHF. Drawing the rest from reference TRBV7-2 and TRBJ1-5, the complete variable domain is GAGVSQSPSNKVTEKGKDVELRCDPISGHTALYWYRQSLGQGLEFLIYFQGNSAPDKSGLPSDRFSAERTGGSVSTLTIQRTQQEDSAVYLCASSLVGGNQPQHFGDGTRLSIL.